What follows is one T cell receptor (beta chain) and its context. Its antigen remains unknown. This sample is part of a study of cytomegalovirus exposure and HLA in healthy donors. Study results and caveats: In a later analysis, compared with equally common non-associated chains, HLA-associated beta chains were more expanded. TCR beta sequences reportedly predicted most subjects' HLA-A and HLA-B alleles accurately. Cytomegalovirus-associated status was assigned to some 180 TCR beta chains. A later look showed TCR association rates differing by HLA locus, highest for DRB1 and lowest for HLA-C.

The V gene end was trimmed by 5 bases and the J gene end by 3 bases; junction bases not matched to a gene: 5. This CDR3 has 15 residues. Germline V gene data show CDR1 as SGHAT and CDR2 as FQNNGV. The PCR made use of 60 Vbeta and 13 Jbeta primers. TCRdb keeps only in-frame clones here, not all; method: immunoSEQ multiplex PCR. The sample lists tens of thousands of clones, about two thirds occurring once. The chain combines TRBV11-2 with TRBJ2-3; 10 bases agree with TRBD2. Specimen: PBMCs. This TCR derives from a woman aged 45-59 years in good health and CMV-seropositive. CDR3 residues: CASSPTSGVTDTQYF. The CDR3, as DNA: TGTGCCAGCAGCCCTACTAGCGGGGTAACAGATACGCAGTATTTT.